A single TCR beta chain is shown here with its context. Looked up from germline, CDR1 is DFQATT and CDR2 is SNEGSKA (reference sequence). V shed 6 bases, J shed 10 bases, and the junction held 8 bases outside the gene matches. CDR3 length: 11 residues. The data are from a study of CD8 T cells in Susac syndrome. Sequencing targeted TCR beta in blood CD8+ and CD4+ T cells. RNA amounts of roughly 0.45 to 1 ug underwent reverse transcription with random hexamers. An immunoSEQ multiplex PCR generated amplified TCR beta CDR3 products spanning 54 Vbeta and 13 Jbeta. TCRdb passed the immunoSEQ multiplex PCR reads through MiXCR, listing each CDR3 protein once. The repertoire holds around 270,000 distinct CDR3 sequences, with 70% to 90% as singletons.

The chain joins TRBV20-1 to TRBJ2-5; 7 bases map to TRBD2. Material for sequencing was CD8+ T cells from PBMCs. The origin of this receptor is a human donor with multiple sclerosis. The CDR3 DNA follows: TGCAGTGCCCCAAGATGGGAGGGCCAGTACTTC. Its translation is CSAPRWEGQYF.